The entry that follows covers one T cell receptor beta chain sequence. The record originates from a study of blood T cells in healthy people across ages. Next came a second PCR, run for about 7 to 12 cycles, which used a sample-barcoded 5' primer along with a J-beta primer mix. Each sample yielded at least 2.5 million CDR3-containing paired-end reads. MiXCR was run by TCRdb on the 5' RACE reads, yielding one entry per CDR3 protein. Found here are approximately 850,000 distinct CDR3 sequences, approximately 44% of them singletons; the top ten hold roughly 19%. Trimming cost V 0 bases and J 11 bases; bases outside gene matches: 11. The CDR3 consists of 17 residues. From germline, CDR1 is MNHEY and CDR2 SVGAGI.

The sequencing input was blood. V is TRBV6-5 and J is TRBJ2-5; 14 nucleotides align to TRBD2. This TCR came from a man in his 60s in good health. CDR3 sequence (DNA): TGTGCCAGCAGTTACTCTCGACTAGCGGGGGGGCCTGGTGAGCAGTACTTC. Translation gives CASSYSRLAGGPGEQYF.